The 29 T cell receptor beta chains reported below all come from one sample, sequenced in a study of human CD8 memory T cell subsets. Libraries targeted TCR beta using 5' RACE with UMIs. With the 5' RACE reads reprocessed, TCRdb shows one record per CDR3 protein and no DNA. This listing includes 5,000 to 6,000 distinct CDR3 sequences. The sequenced sample consisted of CD8+ T cells from PBMCs. Every receptor here comes from a human donor in good health.

The V call is TRBV6-2 or TRBV6-3, the J call TRBJ1-1; TCRdb selects TRBD1, and the lack of DNA leaves this call unchecked. The germline CDR1 and CDR2 sequences are MNHEY and SVGEGT. The length of the CDR3 is 15 residues. The CDR3 loop reads CASSIYRGWNTEAFF.

The chain carries TRBV7-9 and TRBJ1-4; TCRdb selects TRBD1, and the lack of DNA leaves this call unchecked. The CDR3 runs 15 residues. CDR1 and CDR2 (germline): SEHNR, FQNEAQ (reference sequence). The CDR3 is CASSLFEQAGEKLFF.

The chain couples TRBV9 to TRBJ2-1. Per the germline V gene, CDR1 is SGDLS and CDR2 is YYNGEE. CDR3 length: 11 residues. CDR3 amino acids: CASSAAGEQFF.

The V and J genes are TRBV6-2 or TRBV6-3 and TRBJ2-2; TCRdb's D gene call, TRBD2, goes unchecked for lack of DNA. CDR3 length: 15 amino acids. CDR1 and CDR2 from the germline V gene are MNHEY and SVGEGT. The CDR3 reads CASGRRNTDTGELFF.

This chain connects TRBV5-1 to TRBJ2-3; TCRdb gives TRBD1 as the D gene, but with no DNA this cannot be confirmed. This CDR3 has 14 amino acids. CDR1 and CDR2 (germline): SGHRS, YFSETQ. CDR3 loop: CASRVQGRTDTQYF. Looking up the rest from reference TRBV5-1 and TRBJ2-3 gives the full variable domain: KAGVTQTPRYLIKTRGQQVTLSCSPISGHRSVSWYQQTPGQGLQFLFEYFSETQRNKGNFPGRFSGRQFSNSRSEMNVSTLELGDSALYLCASRVQGRTDTQYFGPGTRLTVL.

The rearrangement links TRBV29-1 to TRBJ2-2; TCRdb's assignment of TRBD1 cannot be checked, as there is no DNA. Germline V gives CDR1 SQVTM, CDR2 ANQGSEA. The CDR3 runs 14 residues. CDR3 sequence: CSVDRVPSSGELFF.

The V call is TRBV13, the J call TRBJ1-5. The length of the CDR3 is 15 residues. Per germline, CDR1 PRHDT and CDR2 FYEKMQ (reference sequence). The CDR3: CASSLGGQRDQPQHF.

The chain links TRBV3-1 to TRBJ1-4. The CDR3 loop spans 16 amino acids. Germline V lookup: CDR1 LGHDT, CDR2 YNNKEL (reference sequence). CDR3 amino acids: CASSPRAAGLREKLFF.

V is TRBV28 and J is TRBJ1-1. The germline gives CDR1 MDHEN, CDR2 SYDVKM. The CDR3 loop spans 12 amino acids. CDR3: CATREGWTEAFF. Together with reference TRBV28 and TRBJ1-1, the CDR3 gives the full variable domain: DVKVTQSSRYLVKRTGEKVFLECVQDMDHENMFWYRQDPGLGLRLIYFSYDVKMKEKGDIPEGYSVSREKKERFSLILESASTNQTSMYLCATREGWTEAFFGQGTRLTVV.

This sequence joins TRBV27 and TRBJ2-3. The V gene's germline CDR1 is MNHEY and CDR2 SMNVEV (reference sequence). The CDR3 spans 13 residues. The CDR3 sequence: CASRGVSTDTQYF.

CDR3 in amino acids: CASQPSAGGDEQYF. This rearrangement joins TRBV6-6 to TRBJ2-7; TCRdb indicates TRBD1, and absent DNA this call remains unverified. The CDR3 consists of 14 residues. CDR1 MNHNY and CDR2 SVGAGI come from the germline V gene (reference sequence).

The rearrangement joins TRBV2 to TRBJ1-2; TCRdb's D gene call, TRBD1, goes unchecked for lack of DNA. The V gene's germline CDR1 is SNHLY and CDR2 FYNNEI. This CDR3 spans 16 amino acids. Here the CDR3 reads CASRPRDRPSGYGYTF.

This clonotype is classed as medium-sized by frequency. The V and J genes are TRBV5-4 and TRBJ2-1; TCRdb's D gene call, TRBD1, goes unchecked for lack of DNA. The germline V gene encodes CDR1 SGHNT and CDR2 YYREEE (reference sequence). This CDR3 has 15 residues. The CDR3 region is CASSLDGTGSNEQFF. The full variable domain, with the rest looked up from reference TRBV5-4 and TRBJ2-1, is ETGVTQSPTHLIKTRGQQVTLRCSSQSGHNTVSWYQQALGQGPQFIFQYYREEENGRGNFPPRFSGLQFPNYSSELNVNALELDDSALYLCASSLDGTGSNEQFFGPGTRLTVL.

The chain is built from TRBV19 and TRBJ2-3; TCRdb returns TRBD2, unconfirmable since there is no DNA. Germline V gives CDR1 LNHDA, CDR2 SQIVND (reference sequence). This CDR3 has 15 amino acids. CDR3 region: CASSIVSGSTDTQYF.

V gene TRBV20-1 combines with J gene TRBJ2-3; TCRdb reports TRBD2, a call that lacks DNA to check it against. The CDR3 has 15 amino acids. Germline-derived CDR1 and CDR2 are DFQATT and SNEGSKA (reference sequence). The CDR3 here is CSAIPQASEEDTQYF.

Its frequency marks this clonotype as medium-sized (0.01 to 0.1%). The chain has TRBV12-3 or TRBV12-4 and TRBJ2-3; the TRBD1 assignment by TCRdb is unverifiable without DNA. The CDR3 extends over 16 amino acids. The CDR3: CASSSPWAGGADTQYF.

The chain has TRBV24-1 and TRBJ2-1; TCRdb's assignment of TRBD2 cannot be checked, as there is no DNA. The CDR3 runs 14 residues. The germline V gene encodes CDR1 KGHDR and CDR2 SFDVKD. The CDR3 spells CATSRLAGGNEQFF.

V is TRBV6-4 and J is TRBJ2-1; TCRdb selects TRBD1, and the lack of DNA leaves this call unchecked. The CDR3 runs to 13 residues. CDR1 is MRHNA and CDR2 is SNTAGT in the germline V gene. The CDR3 spells CASALGRGREQFF.

This clonotype is identified as large from frequency. V and J are TRBV10-1 and TRBJ1-1. This CDR3 has 14 residues. The germline CDR1 and CDR2 sequences are WNHNN and SYGVQD (reference sequence). The CDR3: CASSESGPGTEAFF.

The chain uses TRBV6-5 and TRBJ2-1; with no DNA, the TCRdb D assignment of TRBD2 cannot be verified. This CDR3 is 17 amino acids long. Germline-derived CDR1 and CDR2 are MNHEY and SVGAGI. The CDR3 sequence: CASSYAIAGGSYNEQFF.

Considering frequency, this clonotype is medium-sized. The chain is built from TRBV29-1 and TRBJ2-1; with no DNA, the TCRdb D assignment of TRBD1 cannot be verified. CDR1 is SQVTM, CDR2 ANQGSEA, per germline. This CDR3 comprises 18 residues. Here the CDR3 reads CSVEDRSGTGISYNEQFF.

The J gene is TRBJ2-5, the V gene TRBV5-1. Germline CDR1 is SGHRS and CDR2 is YFSETQ. The CDR3 is 13 amino acids. CDR3 residues: CASSLGLQETQYF.

The V call is TRBV28, the J call TRBJ2-5. Germline assignment: CDR1 MDHEN and CDR2 SYDVKM. CDR3 size: 14 residues. CDR3 in amino acids: CASSTWTVQETQYF.

The chain joins TRBV4-1 to TRBJ1-1. CDR3 length equals 12 residues. The germline V gene encodes CDR1 MGHRA and CDR2 YSYEKL. The CDR3 region is CASSQDLTEAFF.

Measured by frequency, this clonotype is medium-sized (0.01 to 0.1%). The rearrangement uses TRBV20-1 and TRBJ2-7; TCRdb selects TRBD1, and the lack of DNA leaves this call unchecked. CDR1 and CDR2 from the germline V gene are DFQATT and SNEGSKA (reference sequence). This CDR3 comprises 13 residues. CDR3 protein: CSAREHRAGEQYF.

This clonotype is deemed large by its frequency. V gene TRBV29-1 combines with J gene TRBJ2-7; the TRBD1 assignment by TCRdb is unverifiable without DNA. CDR1 is SQVTM and CDR2 is ANQGSEA in the germline V gene. The CDR3 sequence is 12 residues long. This CDR3 is CSVEATGFEQYF.

The chain joins TRBV28 to TRBJ2-7; TCRdb's assignment of TRBD2 cannot be checked, as there is no DNA. This CDR3 contains 16 residues. Germline-derived CDR1 and CDR2 are MDHEN and SYDVKM. CDR3 loop: CASSLPTSGGTYEQYF.

V and J are TRBV9 and TRBJ2-7; the TCRdb D gene call, TRBD2, has no DNA to confirm it. CDR1 is SGDLS, CDR2 YYNGEE, per germline. The CDR3 loop spans 12 amino acids. The CDR3 sequence is CASSDTRGEQYF. Supplemented by reference TRBV9 and TRBJ2-7, the full variable domain reads DSGVTQTPKHLITATGQRVTLRCSPRSGDLSVYWYQQSLDQGLQFLIQYYNGEERAKGNILERFSAQQFPDLHSELNLSSLELGDSALYFCASSDTRGEQYFGPGTRLTVT.

The rearrangement links TRBV5-1 to TRBJ2-3; TCRdb designates TRBD1, a call that cannot be tested without DNA. Germline V gene sequence: CDR1 SGHRS, CDR2 YFSETQ. CDR3 length: 15 residues. The CDR3 loop reads CASRQAPGSTDTQYF.